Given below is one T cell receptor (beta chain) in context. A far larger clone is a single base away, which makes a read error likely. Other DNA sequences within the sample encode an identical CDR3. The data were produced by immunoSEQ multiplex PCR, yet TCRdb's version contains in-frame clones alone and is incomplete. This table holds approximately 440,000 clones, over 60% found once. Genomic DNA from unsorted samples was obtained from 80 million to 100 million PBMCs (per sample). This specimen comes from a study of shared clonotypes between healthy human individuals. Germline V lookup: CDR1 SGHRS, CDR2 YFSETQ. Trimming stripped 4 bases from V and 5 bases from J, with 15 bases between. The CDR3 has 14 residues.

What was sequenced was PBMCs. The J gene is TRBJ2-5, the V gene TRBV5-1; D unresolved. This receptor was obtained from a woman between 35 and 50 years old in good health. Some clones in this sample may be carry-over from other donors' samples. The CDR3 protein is CASSPLLPSETQYF. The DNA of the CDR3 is TGCGCCAGCAGCCCCCTCCTCCCCTCTGAGACCCAGTACTTC.